This T cell receptor (beta chain) derives from a study of blood T cell repertoires in COVID-19. Study context: Samples of COVID-19 (acute and convalescent) were obtained from the United States, Italy and Spain. Nucleic acid was either cDNA or gDNA, and it came from T cells, B-cell-depleted T cells, or PBMCs.

The CDR3 length is 14 residues. The V end lost 0 bases, the J end lost 3 bases, and 8 bases lay between the germline ends. Germline CDR1 SEHNR, CDR2 FQNEAQ (reference sequence). Profiled with immunoSEQ multiplex PCR; TCRdb holds only in-frame clones, not every one. The sample records about 140,000 clones, around 83% being singletons. Sequenced material: peripheral blood. The chain has TRBV7-9 and TRBJ1-2, with D unclear. This receptor was obtained from a human donor in a cohort sampled during active COVID-19. The CDR3 nucleotides are TGTGCCAGCAGCTTAGCTTCCACATACTATGGCTACACCTTC. Translated, it gives CASSLASTYYGYTF.